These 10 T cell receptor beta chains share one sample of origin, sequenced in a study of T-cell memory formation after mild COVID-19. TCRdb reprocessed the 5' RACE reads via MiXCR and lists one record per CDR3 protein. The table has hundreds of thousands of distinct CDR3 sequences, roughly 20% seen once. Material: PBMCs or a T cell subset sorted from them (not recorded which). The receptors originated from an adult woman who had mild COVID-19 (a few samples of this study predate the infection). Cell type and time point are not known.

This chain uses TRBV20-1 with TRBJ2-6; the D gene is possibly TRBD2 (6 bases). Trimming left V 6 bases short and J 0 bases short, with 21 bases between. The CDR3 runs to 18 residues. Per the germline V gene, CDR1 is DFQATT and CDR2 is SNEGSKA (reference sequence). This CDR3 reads CSALPPSGTHSGANVLTF. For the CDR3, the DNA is TGCAGTGCGCTACCACCCTCGGGGACTCACTCTGGGGCCAACGTCCTGACTTTC.

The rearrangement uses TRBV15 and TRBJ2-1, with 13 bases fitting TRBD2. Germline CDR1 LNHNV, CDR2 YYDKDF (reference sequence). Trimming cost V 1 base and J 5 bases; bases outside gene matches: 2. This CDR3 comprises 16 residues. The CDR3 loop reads CATSRGGLAGNNEQFF. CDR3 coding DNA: TGTGCCACCAGCAGAGGGGGACTAGCGGGGAACAATGAGCAGTTCTTC.

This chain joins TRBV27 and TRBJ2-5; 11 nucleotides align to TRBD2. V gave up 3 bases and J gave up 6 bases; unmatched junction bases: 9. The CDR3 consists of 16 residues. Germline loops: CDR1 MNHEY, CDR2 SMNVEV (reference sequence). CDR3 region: CASSLSPSGGSQTQYF. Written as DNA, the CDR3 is TGTGCCAGCAGTTTGAGTCCTAGCGGGGGGTCTCAGACCCAGTACTTC.

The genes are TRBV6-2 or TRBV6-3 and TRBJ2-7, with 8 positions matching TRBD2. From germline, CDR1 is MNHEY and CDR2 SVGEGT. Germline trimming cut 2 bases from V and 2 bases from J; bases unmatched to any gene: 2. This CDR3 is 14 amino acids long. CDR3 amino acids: CASSYQGLAYEQYF. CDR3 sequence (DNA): TGTGCCAGCAGTTACCAGGGACTAGCCTACGAGCAGTACTTC.

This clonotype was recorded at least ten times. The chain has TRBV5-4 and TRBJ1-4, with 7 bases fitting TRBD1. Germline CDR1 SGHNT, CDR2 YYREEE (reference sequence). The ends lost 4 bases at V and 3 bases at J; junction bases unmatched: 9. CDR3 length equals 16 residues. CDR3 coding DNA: TGTGCCAGCAGCCTGACGACAGGGCGGCCTAATGAAAAACTGTTTTTT. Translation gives CASSLTTGRPNEKLFF.

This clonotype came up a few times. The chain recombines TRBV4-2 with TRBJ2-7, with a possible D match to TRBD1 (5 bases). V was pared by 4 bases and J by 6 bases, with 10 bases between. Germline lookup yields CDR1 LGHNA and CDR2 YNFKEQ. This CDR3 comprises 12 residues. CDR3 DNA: TGTGCCAGCAGCCCCCCCCAGGGCGAGCAGTACTTC. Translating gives CASSPPQGEQYF.

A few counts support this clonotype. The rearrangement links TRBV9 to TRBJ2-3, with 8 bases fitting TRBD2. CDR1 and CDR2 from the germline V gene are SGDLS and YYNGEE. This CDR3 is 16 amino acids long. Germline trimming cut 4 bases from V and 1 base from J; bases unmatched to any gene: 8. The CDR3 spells CASSPQGAGGTDTQYF. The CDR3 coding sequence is TGTGCCAGCAGCCCTCAGGGAGCGGGGGGCACAGATACGCAGTATTTT. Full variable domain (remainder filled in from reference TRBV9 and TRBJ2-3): DSGVTQTPKHLITATGQRVTLRCSPRSGDLSVYWYQQSLDQGLQFLIQYYNGEERAKGNILERFSAQQFPDLHSELNLSSLELGDSALYFCASSPQGAGGTDTQYFGPGTRLTVL.

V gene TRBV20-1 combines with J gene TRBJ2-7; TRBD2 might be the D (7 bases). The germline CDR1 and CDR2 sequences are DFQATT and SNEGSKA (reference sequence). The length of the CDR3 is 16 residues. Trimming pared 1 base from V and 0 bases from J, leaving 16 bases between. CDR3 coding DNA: TGCAGTGCTAGAGGTGGGGGGGCGACCGCCTCCTACGAGCAGTACTTC. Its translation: CSARGGGATASYEQYF.

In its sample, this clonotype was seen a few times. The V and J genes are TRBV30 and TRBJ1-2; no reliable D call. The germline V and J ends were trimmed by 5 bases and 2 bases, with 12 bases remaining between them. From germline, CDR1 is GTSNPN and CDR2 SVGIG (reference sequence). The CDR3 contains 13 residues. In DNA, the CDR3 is TGTGCCTGGGGGAGGCAGCGCAACTATGGCTACACCTTC. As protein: CAWGRQRNYGYTF.

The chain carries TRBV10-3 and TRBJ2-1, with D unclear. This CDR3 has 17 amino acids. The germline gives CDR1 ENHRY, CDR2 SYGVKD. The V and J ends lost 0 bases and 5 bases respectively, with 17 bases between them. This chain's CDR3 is CAISESDPGPRHNEQFF. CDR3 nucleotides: TGTGCCATCAGTGAGTCTGACCCGGGCCCCAGACACAATGAGCAGTTCTTC.